This TCR beta chain was profiled in a study of Ad26.COV2.S vaccination and SARS-CoV-2 variants. Data came from immunoSEQ multiplex PCR; TCRdb stores just in-frame clones and leaves some out. This table holds roughly 350,000 clones, around 88% found once. V lost 1 base and J lost 10, with 15 bases in between. The CDR3 extends over 14 amino acids. CDR1 is SGHDT, CDR2 YYEEEE, per germline. Treatment of the sample: 15 to 20 received Ad26.COV2.S at low or high dose, single or two shots; about 5 received placebo; per-sample allocation not given. Vaccine and placebo recipients were sampled on day 63 after the first injection.

The chain couples TRBV5-6 to TRBJ2-1; weak D call: TRBD1 (6 bases). Sequences were derived from peripheral blood, sampled in a trial of Ad26.COV2.S vaccine versus placebo. The clonotype comes from a person between 18 and 60 years old who received the Ad26.COV2.S COVID-19 vaccine or a placebo. The CDR3 here is CASSLLGGGREQFF. CDR3 DNA sequence: TGTGCCAGCAGCTTGTTAGGGGGTGGGCGGGAGCAGTTCTTC.